The entry below describes one TCR beta chain. The antigen is unknown. This sample is part of a study of cytomegalovirus exposure and HLA in healthy donors. General study findings and limits: A later analysis showed TCR association rates differing by HLA locus, peaking at DRB1 and lowest at HLA-C. Cytomegalovirus association was listed for about 150 TCR beta chains.

Germline V gene lookup returns CDR1 MNHEY and CDR2 SVGAGI. The CDR3 totals 15 residues. V lost 0 bases to trimming and J lost 4 bases; unmatched junction nucleotides: 4. 60 Vbeta and 13 Jbeta primers were used in PCR. Produced via immunoSEQ multiplex PCR; TCRdb's table is partial and in-frame only. The sample lists under 150,000 clones; 70% to 85% were seen once. This TCR was recovered from a woman aged 60-75 years in good health and CMV-seropositive. The genes are TRBV6-5 and TRBJ1-2, with 8 positions matching TRBD1. The sequencing input was PBMCs. The CDR3 DNA reads TGTGCCAGCAGTTACTCGCGACAGGGGAGCTATGGCTACACCTTC. As protein: CASSYSRQGSYGYTF.